Below are 26 T cell receptor beta chains sequenced from a single sample in a study of blood T cells in healthy people across ages. Alongside a J-beta primer mix, a sample-barcoded 5' primer served in a second PCR lasting about 6 to 11 cycles. TCRdb ran MiXCR on the 5' RACE reads and lists one entry per CDR3 protein. The table lists 650,000 or so distinct CDR3 sequences, around 50% of them singletons. Material: blood. The receptor set was obtained from a woman older than 75 in good health.

The chain carries TRBV20-1 and TRBJ2-5; 9 bases map to TRBD1. The germline gives CDR1 DFQATT, CDR2 SNEGSKA (reference sequence). J lost 2 bases, V lost 3 bases, and 10 bases had no gene match. This CDR3 region has 16 residues. CDR3 in amino acids: CSASLPGQGGQETQYF. DNA of the CDR3: TGCAGTGCTAGCCTACCGGGACAGGGAGGACAAGAGACCCAGTACTTC.

The chain is built from TRBV6-5 and TRBJ1-4; 9 positions match TRBD1. This CDR3 has 14 residues. CDR1 is MNHEY and CDR2 is SVGAGI in the germline V gene. Germline trimming cut 5 bases from V and 4 bases from J; bases unmatched to any gene: 2. CDR3 amino acids: CASSKDRGNEKLFF. The CDR3 DNA sequence: TGTGCCAGCAGTAAGGACAGGGGTAATGAAAAACTGTTTTTT.

About this clonotype: Given a much more abundant clone one base away, this may be a read error. The rearrangement uses TRBV5-1 and TRBJ2-1, with TRBD2 matching 10 bases. The CDR3 runs to 15 residues. Germline V gives CDR1 SGHRS, CDR2 YFSETQ. The CDR3 DNA sequence: TGCGCCAGCAGGGACCTAGCGGGGGACTACAATGGGCAGTTCTTC. Translation gives CASRDLAGDYNGQFF.

This clonotype was found once. The chain has TRBV3-1 and TRBJ2-2; D tentatively reads TRBD1 or TRBD2 (6 bases each). The CDR3 sequence is 17 residues long. Trimming pared 7 bases from V and 0 bases from J, leaving 18 bases between. Germline values: CDR1 LGHDT, CDR2 YNNKEL (reference sequence). CDR3 in amino acids: CASTSGASISNTGELFF. The CDR3 bases are TGTGCCAGCACTTCGGGGGCTAGCATCTCGAACACCGGGGAGCTGTTTTTT.

This clonotype was observed once. The rearrangement joins TRBV7-9 to TRBJ2-5, with 10 positions matching TRBD2. After removal of 5 bases from V and 7 bases from J, the junction contained 7 bases not matched to a gene. Per germline, CDR1 SEHNR and CDR2 FQNEAQ (reference sequence). The CDR3 extends over 14 amino acids. CDR3 residues: CASSLSSGRATQYF. The CDR3 DNA is TGTGCCAGCAGCCTTTCTAGCGGGAGAGCGACCCAGTACTTC.

This clonotype was counted a few times. The chain combines TRBV25-1 with TRBJ2-7, with 10 bases matching TRBD2. Trimming took 3 bases from V and 0 from J; bases not matched to a gene: 5. The CDR3 contains 16 residues. Germline-derived CDR1 and CDR2 are MGHDK and SYGVNS. The CDR3: CASSERAGGSSYEQYF. The CDR3 bases are TGTGCCAGCAGTGAGAGAGCGGGAGGGAGCTCCTACGAGCAGTACTTC.

The chain recombines TRBV20-1 with TRBJ2-3, with D possibly TRBD2 on 6 matching bases. The V gene lost 5 bases and the J gene lost 0 bases, with 15 bases spanning the gap. This CDR3 comprises 15 residues. Germline CDR1 DFQATT, CDR2 SNEGSKA (reference sequence). Here the CDR3 DNA reads TGCAGTGCTTCCCCCGGCGGGGTTAGCACAGATACGCAGTATTTT. It yields the protein CSASPGGVSTDTQYF.

The chain uses TRBV7-9 and TRBJ1-1, with TRBD1 matching 9 bases. The CDR3 runs to 15 residues. CDR1 is SEHNR and CDR2 is FQNEAQ in the germline V gene (reference sequence). Trimming at V came to 5 bases and at J to 10 bases, leaving 14 bases not matched to a gene. CDR3 DNA: TGTGCCAGCAGCCTTCCCCCGGGACAGGGCGTTGCAGCTTTCTTT. Its protein product is CASSLPPGQGVAAFF.

This clonotype was counted between two and nine times. The genes are TRBV20-1 and TRBJ2-3; D not resolved. The CDR3 runs 11 residues. Germline CDR1 is DFQATT and CDR2 is SNEGSKA (reference sequence). V was trimmed by 3 bases and J by 3 bases, leaving 4 bases between them. CDR3 protein: CSARTTDTQYF. Here the CDR3 DNA reads TGCAGTGCTAGGACTACAGATACGCAGTATTTT.

V usage is TRBV25-1 and J usage is TRBJ2-7; weak D call: TRBD2 (6 bases). CDR1 is MGHDK, CDR2 SYGVNS, per germline. Trimming left V 7 bases short and J 6 bases short, with 13 bases between. The CDR3 consists of 12 residues. CDR3 DNA: TGTGCCAGCAACGACGGAGGGGTCGAGCAGTACTTC. Translation gives CASNDGGVEQYF.

This clonotype was seen repeatedly, ten times or more. The junction differs from germline at one of its ends, possibly a read error. CDR3 protein: CASSDSGTRNYGYTF. The CDR3 region has the DNA TGTGCCAGCAGTGACTCGGGGACAAGAAACTATGGCTACACCTTC. The gene calls are TRBV6-2 or TRBV6-3 and TRBJ1-2; D is possibly TRBD1 (6 bases). The CDR3 spans 15 residues. Germline-derived CDR1 and CDR2 are MNHEY and SVGEGT.

The rearrangement links TRBV12-3 or TRBV12-4 to TRBJ1-1; TRBD1 is a possible D gene (5 bases). The V and J ends lost 7 bases and 10 bases respectively, with 13 bases between them. This CDR3 has 11 residues. The CDR3 sequence: CASTLGLGAFF. CDR3 in DNA: TGTGCCAGCACCCTGGGACTTGGAGCTTTCTTT.

This clonotype has at least ten counts. The chain uses TRBV5-1 and TRBJ1-4, with D perhaps matching TRBD1 (5 bases). CDR3 size: 14 residues. The V gene lost 5 bases and the J gene lost 0 bases, with 8 bases spanning the gap. Germline CDR1 reads SGHRS; CDR2 reads YFSETQ. Written as DNA, the CDR3 is TGCGCCAGCAGAGGAGGGGCAACTAATGAAAAACTGTTTTTT. Translating it yields CASRGGATNEKLFF. The whole variable domain, filled in from reference TRBV5-1 and TRBJ1-4, reads KAGVTQTPRYLIKTRGQQVTLSCSPISGHRSVSWYQQTPGQGLQFLFEYFSETQRNKGNFPGRFSGRQFSNSRSEMNVSTLELGDSALYLCASRGGATNEKLFFGSGTQLSVL.

The rearrangement uses TRBV29-1 and TRBJ2-7; 7 bases agree with TRBD2. Germline trimming cut 5 bases from V and 0 bases from J; bases unmatched to any gene: 4. The CDR3 totals 13 residues. Germline V gene sequence: CDR1 SQVTM, CDR2 ANQGSEA. The CDR3 spells CSVTSVLSYEQYF. In nucleotides, the CDR3 is TGCAGCGTTACTAGCGTACTCTCCTACGAGCAGTACTTC.

V gene TRBV12-3 or TRBV12-4 combines with J gene TRBJ2-1; 11 positions match TRBD2. The CDR3 length is 15 residues. The trim removed 2 bases at V and 9 bases at J, leaving 6 bases unmatched. The CDR3 bases are TGTGCCAGCAGTTTAATAACTAGCGGGAGAGGTGAGCAGTTCTTC. This encodes CASSLITSGRGEQFF.

A remark on this clonotype: This could be a read error, since a much larger clone is one nucleotide away. J is TRBJ2-5 and V is TRBV4-1; D gene ambiguous. This CDR3 spans 15 amino acids. CDR1 is MGHRA, CDR2 YSYEKL, per germline. The CDR3 DNA follows: TGCGCCAGCGGCCAAGATCAATCCAACCAAGAGACCCAGTACTTC. Translating it yields CASGQDQSNQETQYF.

The rearrangement joins TRBV20-1 to TRBJ2-5; weak D call: TRBD2 (6 bases). V was cut by 1 base and J by 3 bases, with 12 bases left in between. The CDR3 runs 14 residues. CDR1 and CDR2 (germline): DFQATT, SNEGSKA (reference sequence). The CDR3 nucleotides read TGCAGTGCTAGAGGGGATAGCGGTAAAGAGACCCAGTACTTC. Protein: CSARGDSGKETQYF.

In regard to this clonotype: A read error may explain this, as a much larger clone is one base away. V gene TRBV27 combines with J gene TRBJ1-6; D might be TRBD1 (6 bases). The germline V gene encodes CDR1 MNHEY and CDR2 SMNVEV (reference sequence). The CDR3 length is 14 residues. The CDR3 loop is CTSTPRQGNSPLHF. The CDR3, as DNA: TGTACCAGCACCCCTCGGCAGGGGAATTCACCCCTCCACTTT.

J is TRBJ2-1 and V is TRBV6-2 or TRBV6-3; 9 bases agree with TRBD1. V trimming: 7 bases; J trimming: 9 bases; junction bases outside the gene matches: 7. CDR3 length: 13 residues. The germline CDR1 and CDR2 sequences are MNHEY and SVGEGT. CDR3 protein: CASKQGASFEQFF. CDR3 DNA sequence: TGTGCCAGCAAACAGGGGGCGTCGTTTGAGCAGTTCTTC.

This clonotype was picked up many times. CDR3 bases: TGCGCCAGCAGCCAAGGGCCACTCGATAATTCACCCCTCCACTTT. As protein: CASSQGPLDNSPLHF. The chain has TRBV4-1 and TRBJ1-6; D gene uncertain. The CDR3 totals 15 residues. CDR1 is MGHRA and CDR2 is YSYEKL in the germline V gene. The V end lost 1 base, the J end lost 5 bases, and 9 bases lay between the germline ends.

This clonotype came up many times. A much more abundant neighbour one base away suggests this may be a read error. The chain is built from TRBV7-8 and TRBJ2-1; D perhaps matches TRBD1 (7 bases). TRBJ2-7 matches the DNA end more closely, so the J call is doubtful. Germline V gene lookup returns CDR1 SGHVS and CDR2 FQNEAQ. The CDR3 is made up of 16 amino acids. The CDR3 loop is CASSSQGGNSYNEQYF. Written as DNA, the CDR3 is TGTGCCAGCAGCTCCCAGGGGGGCAACTCCTACAATGAGCAGTACTTC.

The chain joins TRBV3-1 to TRBJ2-3; D gene uncertain. Germline V gene sequence: CDR1 LGHDT, CDR2 YNNKEL (reference sequence). The V and J ends lost 0 bases and 5 bases respectively, with 6 bases between them. The CDR3 is 13 residues long. CDR3 sequence reads: CASSQEHRDTQYF. The DNA for the CDR3 is TGTGCCAGCAGCCAAGAGCATCGAGATACGCAGTATTTT.

This clonotype was counted at least ten times. The chain combines TRBV3-1 with TRBJ2-3; D not certain. The V end was cut by 1 base, the J end by 2 bases, with 4 bases between. In germline, CDR1 is LGHDT, CDR2 YNNKEL (reference sequence). This CDR3 spans 13 amino acids. CDR3 in amino acids: CASSQAATDTQYF. CDR3 nucleotide sequence: TGTGCCAGCAGCCAAGCGGCCACAGATACGCAGTATTTT.

This clonotype has just a few counts. The V call is TRBV29-1, the J call TRBJ1-4, with D maybe TRBD1 (5 bases). The CDR3 contains 13 residues. Germline CDR1 and CDR2: SQVTM and ANQGSEA. Written as DNA, the CDR3 is TGCGGAACTTGGGGGTTGACTAATGAAAAACTGTTTTTT. Translation gives CGTWGLTNEKLFF.

Concerning this clonotype: This sequence may be a read error, since a much larger clone differs from it by one base. The chain couples TRBV10-1 to TRBJ2-1; D is possibly TRBD1 (5 bases). Germline V CDR1 and CDR2: WNHNN, SYGVQD (reference sequence). V shed 6 bases and J shed 10 bases, with 16 bases lying between them. The CDR3 has 13 amino acids. CDR3 sequence: CASRTDSVREQFF. CDR3 nucleotide sequence: TGCGCCAGCAGGACTGACAGCGTTCGGGAGCAGTTCTTC.

This clonotype showed up just a few times. A much larger clone is a single base away; this may be a read error. The chain has TRBV4-1 and TRBJ2-7; possible D gene TRBD2, 5 bases. Germline CDR1 reads MGHRA; CDR2 reads YSYEKL. This CDR3 is built from 18 residues. Trimming shortened V by 0 bases and J by 2 bases, and 20 bases separated the two germline ends. CDR3 in DNA: TGCGCCAGCAGCCAAGATCTCTTCGGTCGAGGGCATACCTACGAGCAGTACTTC. This encodes CASSQDLFGRGHTYEQYF.